Following are 32 T cell receptor beta chains from one sample sequenced in a study of cytomegalovirus exposure and HLA in healthy donors. With 60 Vbeta and 13 Jbeta primers, the PCR was carried out. Clones were read by immunoSEQ multiplex PCR, and TCRdb kept only the in-frame ones, dropping some. The table lists 150,000 to 200,000 clones, 75% to 80% of them singletons. Source material: PBMCs. The receptors here all came from a man aged 40-55 years in good health and CMV-seropositive.

The chain employs TRBV5-1 and TRBJ2-5; D ambiguous. CDR1 SGHRS and CDR2 YFSETQ come from the germline V gene. Trimming took off 0 bases at V and 4 bases at J, with 7 bases between the two ends. The CDR3 is 13 amino acids. The CDR3 is CASSLDFRETQYF. As DNA, the CDR3 is TGCGCCAGCAGCTTGGATTTCAGAGAGACCCAGTACTTC.

The genes are TRBV5-1 and TRBJ1-2; 9 bases line up with TRBD1. The junction had 3 bases not matched to a gene; V was cut back by 4 bases and J by 2 bases. Germline V gives CDR1 SGHRS, CDR2 YFSETQ. The CDR3 is 14 residues long. CDR3 bases: TGCGCCAGCAGCGTAGGACAGGGGAACTATGGCTACACCTTC. Residues: CASSVGQGNYGYTF.

The rearrangement joins TRBV11-3 to TRBJ2-3; D may be TRBD2 (5 bases). From germline, CDR1 is SGHNT and CDR2 YENEEA. The length of the CDR3 is 12 residues. V was shortened by 3 bases and J by 4 bases, with 5 bases between the two germline ends. CDR3 sequence (DNA): TGTGCCAGCAGCTTCGGGGCAGATACGCAGTATTTT. Translating it yields CASSFGADTQYF.

The gene calls are TRBV7-6 and TRBJ2-1; TRBD2 is a possible D gene (5 bases). Germline loops: CDR1 SGHVS, CDR2 FNYEAQ. The germline V and J ends were trimmed by 3 bases and 8 bases, with 17 bases remaining between them. CDR3 length: 15 residues. CDR3 region: CASSFFGRVGDEQFF. CDR3 nucleotides: TGTGCCAGCAGCTTTTTTGGGAGAGTCGGCGATGAGCAGTTCTTC. Looking up the rest from reference TRBV7-6 and TRBJ2-1 gives the full variable domain: GAGVSQSPRYKVTKRGQDVALRCDPISGHVSLYWYRQALGQGPEFLTYFNYEAQQDKSGLPNDRFSAERPEGSISTLTIQRTEQRDSAMYRCASSFFGRVGDEQFFGPGTRLTVL.

The rearrangement joins TRBV29-1 to TRBJ1-1; the match to TRBD1 covers 8 bases. The germline V gene has CDR1 SQVTM and CDR2 ANQGSEA. V shed 4 bases and J 5 bases; nucleotides not matched to a gene: 3. The CDR3 sequence is 12 residues long. In DNA form, the CDR3 reads TGCAGCGTTGCAGGGGGCTCGACTGAAGCTTTCTTT. Amino acid sequence: CSVAGGSTEAFF.

On this clone: Germline and junction disagree at one end, which may indicate a read error. The V and J genes are TRBV10-1 and TRBJ2-2; D may be TRBD2 (5 bases). CDR3 length equals 14 residues. In germline, CDR1 is WNHNN, CDR2 SYGVQD (reference sequence). This CDR3 reads CASSEIAGLGELLF. CDR3 nucleotide sequence: TGCGCCAGCAGTGAGATAGCTGGGCTCGGGGAGCTGCTTTTT.

This clone has just a few counts. V usage is TRBV1 and J usage is TRBJ2-3; the table's D gene call, TRBD2, was not cross checked with the DNA. TRBV1 is reported as a pseudogene. The CDR3 has 14 residues. The CDR3 sequence: CPRGGRQGTDTQYF. The DNA for the CDR3 is TGCCCGCGGGGGGGTAGACAAGGCACAGATACGCAGTATTTT.

This clone was picked up a small number of times. The chain links TRBV15 to TRBJ2-6; D gene unclear. Germline CDR1 LNHNV, CDR2 YYDKDF (reference sequence). CDR3 size: 16 residues. V shed 0 bases and J shed 4 bases, with 10 bases lying between them. The CDR3: CATSRDQASGANVLTF. CDR3 DNA sequence: TGTGCCACCAGCAGAGATCAGGCATCCGGGGCCAACGTCCTGACTTTC.

The gene calls are TRBV9 and TRBJ2-3, with 8 bases that match TRBD2. V lost 4 bases to trimming and J lost 5 bases; unmatched junction nucleotides: 12. In germline, CDR1 is SGDLS, CDR2 YYNGEE. The CDR3 sequence is 16 residues long. CDR3 nucleotides: TGTGCCAGCAGCCTTGGGGGGGGACTAGAAGGAGATACGCAGTATTTT. It encodes CASSLGGGLEGDTQYF.

The rearrangement uses TRBV29-1 and TRBJ2-1, with D maybe TRBD1 (6 bases). The CDR3 length is 14 residues. The V gene's germline CDR1 is SQVTM and CDR2 ANQGSEA. V was cut by 6 bases and J by 5 bases, with 17 bases left in between. The CDR3 protein is CSVDLNTGNNEQFF. CDR3 nucleotide sequence: TGCAGCGTGGACTTGAACACAGGGAACAATGAGCAGTTCTTC.

The chain employs TRBV18 and TRBJ2-5; D is undetermined. Trimming stripped 3 bases from V and 5 bases from J, with 13 bases between. CDR3 length: 14 residues. In germline, CDR1 is KGHSH, CDR2 LQKENI. The CDR3 spells CASSPSPLSETQYF. The CDR3 DNA is TGTGCCAGCTCACCCTCCCCGTTATCGGAGACCCAGTACTTC.

The chain has TRBV2 and TRBJ2-7; weak D call: TRBD2 (5 bases). Germline CDR1 reads SNHLY; CDR2 reads FYNNEI. The CDR3 consists of 15 residues. V dropped 6 bases and J dropped 9 bases, with 24 bases sitting between them. CDR3 sequence: CASRITEVSSEAQYF. DNA of the CDR3: TGTGCCAGCAGGATAACGGAGGTTTCTTCTGAGGCGCAGTACTTC. Together with reference TRBV2 and TRBJ2-7, the CDR3 gives the full variable domain: EPEVTQTPSHQVTQMGQEVILRCVPISNHLYFYWYRQILGQKVEFLVSFYNNEISEKSEIFDDQFSVERPDGSNFTLKIRSTKLEDSAMYFCASRITEVSSEAQYFGPGTRLTVT.

The DNA of the CDR3 is TGTGCCAGCAGTCTACAGGGAACGTACGAGCAGTACTTC. Its translation is CASSLQGTYEQYF. The V gene is TRBV28, the J gene TRBJ2-7, with D possibly matching TRBD1 (6 bases). Germline lookup yields CDR1 MDHEN and CDR2 SYDVKM. This CDR3 contains 13 residues. The germline V and J ends were trimmed by 5 bases and 4 bases, with 12 bases remaining between them.

J is TRBJ2-2 and V is TRBV5-1, with 7 bases that match TRBD1. J lost 5 bases, V lost 7 bases, and 5 bases had no gene match. Germline V lookup: CDR1 SGHRS, CDR2 YFSETQ. There are 13 residues in the CDR3. The CDR3 sequence is CASRTGDTGELFF. For the CDR3, the DNA is TGCGCCAGCCGGACAGGAGATACCGGGGAGCTGTTTTTT.

The chain uses TRBV11-2 and TRBJ1-3; D may be TRBD1 (6 bases). The germline V and J ends were trimmed by 2 bases and 4 bases, with 12 bases remaining between them. This CDR3 is 15 amino acids long. The germline CDR1 and CDR2 sequences are SGHAT and FQNNGV. In nucleotides, the CDR3 is TGTGCCAGCAGCTTAACAGGGACGGGAGGAAACACCATATATTTT. Translated, it gives CASSLTGTGGNTIYF.

Written as DNA, the CDR3 is TGTGCCAGCAGCTTGGATCTGGAACGGGCCCAGTACTTC. Encoded protein: CASSLDLERAQYF. The chain is built from TRBV5-4 and TRBJ2-5; D gene uncertain. V lost 0 bases to trimming and J lost 9 bases, with 12 bases between them. CDR1 SGHNT and CDR2 YYREEE come from the germline V gene (reference sequence). The CDR3 has 13 residues.

Only one count was recorded for this clone. This chain uses TRBV6-1 with TRBJ2-7, with 8 bases fitting TRBD1. This CDR3 contains 17 residues. Trimming took 2 bases from V and 2 from J; bases not matched to a gene: 11. Germline V lookup: CDR1 MNHNS, CDR2 SASEGT. DNA of the CDR3: TGTGCCAGCAGTGAAAGGTCTCAGGGGGCGCAACCCTACGAGCAGTACTTC. It is translated as CASSERSQGAQPYEQYF.

The chain combines TRBV15 with TRBJ2-4; a possible D gene is TRBD1 (6 bases). Germline CDR1 is LNHNV and CDR2 is YYDKDF (reference sequence). The V end was cut by 1 base, the J end by 2 bases, with 15 bases between. CDR3 length: 17 residues. The CDR3 sequence: CATSRGVAQGPKNIQYF. In DNA, the CDR3 is TGTGCCACCAGCAGAGGGGTCGCACAGGGTCCCAAAAACATTCAGTACTTC.

V and J are TRBV19 and TRBJ2-5; 9 bases line up with TRBD1. Germline V gene lookup returns CDR1 LNHDA and CDR2 SQIVND (reference sequence). V lost 6 bases to trimming and J lost 3 bases; unmatched junction nucleotides: 11. The CDR3 runs to 16 residues. The CDR3 reads CASSSRDRVFEETQYF. In nucleotides, the CDR3 is TGTGCCAGTAGCTCCCGGGACAGGGTTTTTGAAGAGACCCAGTACTTC.

This clone has more than one count but fewer than ten. The chain recombines TRBV5-1 with TRBJ2-2, with D possibly matching TRBD2 (7 bases). From germline, CDR1 is SGHRS and CDR2 YFSETQ. The CDR3 covers 15 residues. Between the trimmed V and J ends, which lost 1 base and 3 bases, there was a span of 10 bases. The CDR3 nucleotides are TGCGCCAGCAGCTTGACAGGGAGGGACACCGGGGAGCTGTTTTTT. Its protein product is CASSLTGRDTGELFF.

The genes are TRBV28 and TRBJ2-7, with D possibly TRBD2 on 5 matching bases. Germline values: CDR1 MDHEN, CDR2 SYDVKM. V was shortened by 1 base and J by 3 bases, with 13 bases between the two germline ends. The CDR3 loop spans 15 amino acids. The CDR3 loop reads CASSLSGMPNYEQYF. DNA for the CDR3: TGTGCCAGCAGTTTATCCGGGATGCCTAACTACGAGCAGTACTTC. The full variable domain, completed using reference TRBV28 and TRBJ2-7, is DVKVTQSSRYLVKRTGEKVFLECVQDMDHENMFWYRQDPGLGLRLIYFSYDVKMKEKGDIPEGYSVSREKKERFSLILESASTNQTSMYLCASSLSGMPNYEQYFGPGTRLTVT.

This chain's CDR3 is CASSQGYGVQPQHF. The CDR3 nucleotides read TGTGCCAGCAGTCAGGGGTACGGGGTTCAGCCCCAGCATTTT. This sequence joins TRBV6-6 and TRBJ1-5; D is perhaps TRBD1 (6 bases). Germline lookup yields CDR1 MNHNY and CDR2 SVGAGI (reference sequence). This CDR3 has 14 amino acids. The ends were cut back, 5 bases at V and 6 bases at J, with 14 bases in the middle.

The rearrangement uses TRBV5-1 and TRBJ2-1; D may be TRBD2 (5 bases). V dropped 3 bases and J dropped 0 bases, with 10 bases sitting between them. Germline V gene data show CDR1 as SGHRS and CDR2 as YFSETQ. The CDR3 is 15 residues long. In DNA, the CDR3 is TGCGCCAGCAGCTCGAGGGATAGCTCCTACAATGAGCAGTTCTTC. Protein sequence: CASSSRDSSYNEQFF.

The chain has TRBV6-5 and TRBJ2-7; 7 bases match TRBD2. The J segment lost 2 bases and the V segment lost 6 bases, leaving 10 bases of the junction unmatched. This CDR3 region has 15 residues. Germline CDR1 MNHEY, CDR2 SVGAGI. CDR3 DNA: TGTGCCAGCAGAACGGGGGGAGAGAGACCCTACGAGCAGTACTTC. Amino acids: CASRTGGERPYEQYF.

This clone was detected a few times. CDR3 region: CASRSGTGRETQYF. In DNA, the CDR3 is TGTGCCAGCAGGTCCGGGACAGGGCGGGAGACCCAGTACTTC. The J gene is TRBJ2-5, the V gene TRBV6-5, with TRBD1 matching 9 bases. Germline V gives CDR1 MNHEY, CDR2 SVGAGI. This CDR3 is built from 14 residues. V lost 6 bases, J lost 5 bases, and 7 bases stayed unmatched.

This clone has more than one count but fewer than ten. J is TRBJ2-7 and V is TRBV30; 8 bases align to TRBD1. The CDR3 is made up of 13 amino acids. The V segment lost 2 bases and the J segment 2 bases; nucleotides outside the gene matches: 2. Germline CDR1 and CDR2: GTSNPN and SVGIG (reference sequence). In DNA form, the CDR3 reads TGTGCCTGGAGTCCGGACAGGGCCTACGAGCAGTACTTC. Translating gives CAWSPDRAYEQYF.

The chain carries TRBV5-6 and TRBJ2-4, with D possibly TRBD2 on 6 matching bases. CDR1 and CDR2 from the germline V gene are SGHDT and YYEEEE. This CDR3 contains 15 residues. Trimming stripped 5 bases from V and 0 bases from J, with 12 bases between. Here the CDR3 DNA reads TGTGCCAGCAGTCCATGGAGGGGAGCCAAAAACATTCAGTACTTC. Amino acid sequence: CASSPWRGAKNIQYF.

This chain connects TRBV7-2 to TRBJ2-4; 9 nucleotides align to TRBD1. Trimming removed 5 bases from V and 12 bases from J; junction bases left unmatched: 11. The CDR3 loop spans 14 amino acids. Germline V gene sequence: CDR1 SGHTA, CDR2 FQGNSA. CDR3 in DNA: TGTGCCAGCAGCCTGGACAGGGGTTGGGACAGTCAGTACTTC. This encodes CASSLDRGWDSQYF.

As DNA, the CDR3 is TGTGCCAGCAGTACGGGTAATCAGCCCCAGCATTTT. This sequence encodes CASSTGNQPQHF. The genes are TRBV28 and TRBJ1-5; D unresolved. Germline CDR1 is MDHEN and CDR2 is SYDVKM. V was clipped by 5 bases and J by 4 bases, with 6 bases between them. This CDR3 has 12 amino acids.

This chain links TRBV7-9 with TRBJ2-2, with D perhaps TRBD2 (5 bases). The CDR3 is 13 amino acids. Trimming pared 5 bases from V and 6 bases from J, leaving 10 bases between. CDR1 is SEHNR, CDR2 FQNEAQ, per germline (reference sequence). The CDR3 sequence is CASSPCGSGELFF. Here the CDR3 DNA reads TGTGCCAGCAGCCCTTGCGGGTCCGGGGAGCTGTTTTTT.

The rearrangement uses TRBV10-1 and TRBJ2-5, with D possibly matching TRBD2 (5 bases). Trimming removed 0 bases at V and 5 bases at J, with 16 bases between. The CDR3 has 16 residues. The germline V gene encodes CDR1 WNHNN and CDR2 SYGVQD (reference sequence). CDR3 sequence reads: CASSESTGRRFETQYF. DNA for the CDR3: TGCGCCAGCAGTGAGTCGACGGGCAGGAGGTTCGAGACCCAGTACTTC.

The chain links TRBV27 to TRBJ2-3, with 8 nucleotides matching TRBD1. The V segment lost 5 bases and the J segment 3 bases; nucleotides outside the gene matches: 7. The germline V gene encodes CDR1 MNHEY and CDR2 SMNVEV (reference sequence). The CDR3 covers 15 residues. CDR3 in DNA: TGTGCCAGCAGTCCCTGGGACAGGTTAACAGATACGCAGTATTTT. Encoded protein: CASSPWDRLTDTQYF.